This TCR beta chain was observed in a study of cytomegalovirus exposure and HLA in healthy donors. Findings and limits, study-wide: Of the V segments, some could not be distinguished, including TRBV6-2 and TRBV6-3, and were excluded. Analysis performed later found 16,951 TCR beta sequences associated with HLA alleles at 0.05 false discovery rate.

Points on this clone: The antigen remains unidentified.

The PCR was carried out with 60 Vbeta primers and 13 Jbeta primers. TCRdb's copy holds only in-frame clones and misses some; the assay was immunoSEQ multiplex PCR. In all, the sample yields 120,000 to 150,000 clones. The germline CDR1 and CDR2 sequences are KGHSH and LQKENI. V dropped 3 bases and J dropped 1 base, with 11 bases sitting between them. The length of the CDR3 is 15 residues. J is TRBJ2-3 and V is TRBV18; a possible D gene is TRBD2 (7 bases). Sequencing was carried out using PBMCs. The TCR comes from a woman between 50 and 59 years old in good health and CMV-seronegative. The CDR3 reads CASSPSGTRTDTQYF. Here the CDR3 DNA reads TGTGCCAGCTCACCCAGCGGGACACGCACAGATACGCAGTATTTT.